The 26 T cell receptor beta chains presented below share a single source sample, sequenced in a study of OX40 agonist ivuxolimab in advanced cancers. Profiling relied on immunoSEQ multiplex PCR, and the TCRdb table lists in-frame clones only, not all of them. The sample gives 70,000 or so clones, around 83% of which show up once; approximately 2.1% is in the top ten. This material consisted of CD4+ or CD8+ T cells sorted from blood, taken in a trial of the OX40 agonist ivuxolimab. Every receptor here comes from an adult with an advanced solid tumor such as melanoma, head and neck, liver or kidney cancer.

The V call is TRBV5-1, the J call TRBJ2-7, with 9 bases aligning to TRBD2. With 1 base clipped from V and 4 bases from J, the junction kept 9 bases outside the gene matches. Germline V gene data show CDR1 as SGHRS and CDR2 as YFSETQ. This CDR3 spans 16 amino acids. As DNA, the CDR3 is TGCGCCAGCAGCTTGACCGGTAGCGGGAGATCTTACGAGCAGTACTTC. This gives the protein CASSLTGSGRSYEQYF.

CDR3 sequence (DNA): TGTGCCAGCAGAGGCTGGGACGCCAATGAGCAGTTCTTC. It specifies CASRGWDANEQFF. The chain employs TRBV9 and TRBJ2-1, with D perhaps matching TRBD1 or TRBD2 (5 bases each). The CDR3 is 13 amino acids. Germline V lookup: CDR1 SGDLS, CDR2 YYNGEE. The V end was cut by 5 bases, the J end by 6 bases, with 12 bases between. Using reference TRBV9 and TRBJ2-1 for the parts outside the CDR3, the full variable domain is DSGVTQTPKHLITATGQRVTLRCSPRSGDLSVYWYQQSLDQGLQFLIQYYNGEERAKGNILERFSAQQFPDLHSELNLSSLELGDSALYFCASRGWDANEQFFGPGTRLTVL.

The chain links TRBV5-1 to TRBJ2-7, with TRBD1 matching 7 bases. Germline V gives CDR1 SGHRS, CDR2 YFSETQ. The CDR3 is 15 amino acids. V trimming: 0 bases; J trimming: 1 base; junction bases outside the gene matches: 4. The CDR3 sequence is CASSLEGDSSYEQYF. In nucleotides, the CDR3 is TGCGCCAGCAGCTTGGAGGGGGACAGTTCCTACGAGCAGTACTTC.

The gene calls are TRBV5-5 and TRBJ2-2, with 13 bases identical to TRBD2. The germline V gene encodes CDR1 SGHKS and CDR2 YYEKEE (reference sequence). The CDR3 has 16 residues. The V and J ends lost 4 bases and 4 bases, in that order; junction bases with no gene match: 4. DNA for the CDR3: TGTGCCAGCAGCCGACTAGCGGGAGGTACCACCGGGGAGCTGTTTTTT. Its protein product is CASSRLAGGTTGELFF.

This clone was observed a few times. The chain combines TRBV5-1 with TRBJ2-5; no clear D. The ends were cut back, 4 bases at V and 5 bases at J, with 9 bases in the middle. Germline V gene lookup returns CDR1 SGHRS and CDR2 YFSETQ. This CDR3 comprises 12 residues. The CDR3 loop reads CASSRLGETQYF. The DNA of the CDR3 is TGCGCCAGCAGCCGCCTGGGGGAGACCCAGTACTTC.

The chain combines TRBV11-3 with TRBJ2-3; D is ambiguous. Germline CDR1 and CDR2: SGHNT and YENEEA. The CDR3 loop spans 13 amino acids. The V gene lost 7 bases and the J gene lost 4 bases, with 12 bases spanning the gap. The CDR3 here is CASTSTNSDTQYF. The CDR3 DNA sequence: TGTGCCAGCACCTCAACCAACTCAGATACGCAGTATTTT.

This CDR3 is CASRVGPTSGYTF. CDR3 sequence (DNA): TGCGCCAGCAGGGTAGGGCCTACTAGTGGCTACACCTTC. This chain links TRBV5-1 with TRBJ1-2, with D unresolved. The CDR3 totals 13 residues. From germline, CDR1 is SGHRS and CDR2 YFSETQ. Trimming shortened V by 5 bases and J by 7 bases, and 15 bases separated the two germline ends.

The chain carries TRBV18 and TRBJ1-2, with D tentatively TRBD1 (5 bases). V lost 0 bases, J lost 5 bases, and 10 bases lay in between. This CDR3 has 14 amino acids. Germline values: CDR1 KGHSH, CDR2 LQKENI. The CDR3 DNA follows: TGTGCCAGCTCACCACCGCCCGGGACGTATGGCTACACCTTC. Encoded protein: CASSPPPGTYGYTF.

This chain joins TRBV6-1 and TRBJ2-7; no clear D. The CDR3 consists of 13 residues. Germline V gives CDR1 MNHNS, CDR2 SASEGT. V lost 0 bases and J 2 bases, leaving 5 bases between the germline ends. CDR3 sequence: CASSEAHAYEQYF. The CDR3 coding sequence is TGTGCCAGCAGTGAAGCACATGCCTACGAGCAGTACTTC.

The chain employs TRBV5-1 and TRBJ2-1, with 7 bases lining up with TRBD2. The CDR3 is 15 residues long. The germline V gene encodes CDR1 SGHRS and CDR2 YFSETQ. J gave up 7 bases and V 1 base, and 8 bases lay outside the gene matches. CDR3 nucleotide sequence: TGCGCCAGCAGCTTGCAATCGGGAGCGGGAAATGAGCAGTTCTTC. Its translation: CASSLQSGAGNEQFF. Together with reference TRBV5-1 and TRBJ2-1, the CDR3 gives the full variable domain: KAGVTQTPRYLIKTRGQQVTLSCSPISGHRSVSWYQQTPGQGLQFLFEYFSETQRNKGNFPGRFSGRQFSNSRSEMNVSTLELGDSALYLCASSLQSGAGNEQFFGPGTRLTVL.

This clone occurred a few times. The CDR3 DNA reads as TGTGCCAGTAGTATTGCGTGGACGACACACACCTTC. It translates to CASSIAWTTHTF. The rearrangement uses TRBV19 and TRBJ1-2, with D unresolved. V dropped 3 bases and J dropped 12 bases, with 14 bases sitting between them. Germline-derived CDR1 and CDR2 are LNHDA and SQIVND (reference sequence). CDR3 length equals 12 residues.

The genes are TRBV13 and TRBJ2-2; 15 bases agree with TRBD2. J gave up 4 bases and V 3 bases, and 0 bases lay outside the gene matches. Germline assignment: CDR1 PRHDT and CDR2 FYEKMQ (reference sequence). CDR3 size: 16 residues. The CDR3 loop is CASSLGLAGGTGELFF. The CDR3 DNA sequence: TGTGCCAGCAGCTTGGGACTAGCGGGAGGCACCGGGGAGCTGTTTTTT.

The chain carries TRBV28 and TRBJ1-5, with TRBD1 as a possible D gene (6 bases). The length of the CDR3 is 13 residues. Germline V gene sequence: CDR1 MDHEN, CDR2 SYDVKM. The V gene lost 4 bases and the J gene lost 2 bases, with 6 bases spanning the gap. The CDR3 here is CASSWTGNQPQHF. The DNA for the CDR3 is TGTGCCAGCAGTTGGACAGGCAATCAGCCCCAGCATTTT.

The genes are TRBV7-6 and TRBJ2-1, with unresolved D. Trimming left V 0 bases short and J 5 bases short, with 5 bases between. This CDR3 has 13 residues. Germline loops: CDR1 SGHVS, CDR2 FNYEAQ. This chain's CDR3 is CASSLAGNNEQFF. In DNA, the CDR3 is TGTGCCAGCAGCTTAGCGGGGAACAATGAGCAGTTCTTC.

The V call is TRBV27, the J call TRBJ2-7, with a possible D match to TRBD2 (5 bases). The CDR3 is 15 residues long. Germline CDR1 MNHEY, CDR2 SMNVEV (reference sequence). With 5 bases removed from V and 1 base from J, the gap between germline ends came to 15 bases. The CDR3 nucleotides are TGTGCCAGCAGTCAGCCGCGGAGAGGGTCCTACGAGCAGTACTTC. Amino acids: CASSQPRRGSYEQYF.

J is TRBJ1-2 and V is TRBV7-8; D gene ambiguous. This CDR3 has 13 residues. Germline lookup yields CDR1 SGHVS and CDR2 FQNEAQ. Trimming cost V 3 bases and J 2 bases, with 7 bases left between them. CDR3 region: CASSFGENYGYTF. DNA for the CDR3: TGTGCCAGCAGCTTTGGCGAAAACTATGGCTACACCTTC.

The CDR3 region has the DNA TGTGCCAGCAGCGAAGGATCCCTATTTGAAGCTTTCTTT. Protein sequence: CASSEGSLFEAFF. V usage is TRBV5-4 and J usage is TRBJ1-1, with D unresolved. V was shortened by 4 bases and J by 7 bases, with 14 bases between the two germline ends. The CDR3 spans 13 residues. Germline CDR1 and CDR2: SGHNT and YYREEE (reference sequence).

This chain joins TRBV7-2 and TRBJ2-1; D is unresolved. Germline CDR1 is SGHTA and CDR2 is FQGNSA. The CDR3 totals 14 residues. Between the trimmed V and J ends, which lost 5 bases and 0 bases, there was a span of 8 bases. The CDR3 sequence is CASSPLSSYNEQFF. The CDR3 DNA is TGTGCCAGCAGCCCATTAAGCTCCTACAATGAGCAGTTCTTC.

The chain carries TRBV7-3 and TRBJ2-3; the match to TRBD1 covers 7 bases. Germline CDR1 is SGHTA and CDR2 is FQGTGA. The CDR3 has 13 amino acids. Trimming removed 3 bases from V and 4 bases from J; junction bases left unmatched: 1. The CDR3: CASSLTGPDTQYF. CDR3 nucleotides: TGTGCCAGCAGCTTGACAGGGCCAGATACGCAGTATTTT.

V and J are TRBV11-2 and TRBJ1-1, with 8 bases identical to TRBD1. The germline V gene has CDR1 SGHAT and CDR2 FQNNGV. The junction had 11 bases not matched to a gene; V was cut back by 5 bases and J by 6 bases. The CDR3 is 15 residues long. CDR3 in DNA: TGTGCCAGCAGCCGACAAATCCAGGGGGCCCCTGAAGCTTTCTTT. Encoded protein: CASSRQIQGAPEAFF.

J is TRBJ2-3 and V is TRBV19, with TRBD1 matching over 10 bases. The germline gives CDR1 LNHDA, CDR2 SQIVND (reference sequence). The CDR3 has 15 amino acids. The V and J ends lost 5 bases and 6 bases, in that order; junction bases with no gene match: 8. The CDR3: CASSPRQGAEDTQYF. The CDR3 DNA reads TGTGCCAGTAGTCCCAGACAGGGGGCAGAGGATACGCAGTATTTT. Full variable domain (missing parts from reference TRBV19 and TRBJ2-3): DGGITQSPKYLFRKEGQNVTLSCEQNLNHDAMYWYRQDPGQGLRLIYYSQIVNDFQKGDIAEGYSVSREKKESFPLTVTSAQKNPTAFYLCASSPRQGAEDTQYFGPGTRLTVL.

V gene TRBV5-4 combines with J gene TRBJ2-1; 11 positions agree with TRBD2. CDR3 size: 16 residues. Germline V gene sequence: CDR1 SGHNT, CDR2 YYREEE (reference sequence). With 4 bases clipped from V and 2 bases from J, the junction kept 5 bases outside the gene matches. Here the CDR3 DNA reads TGTGCCAGCAGCCTTACTAGCGGGAGAGCCTACAATGAGCAGTTCTTC. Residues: CASSLTSGRAYNEQFF.

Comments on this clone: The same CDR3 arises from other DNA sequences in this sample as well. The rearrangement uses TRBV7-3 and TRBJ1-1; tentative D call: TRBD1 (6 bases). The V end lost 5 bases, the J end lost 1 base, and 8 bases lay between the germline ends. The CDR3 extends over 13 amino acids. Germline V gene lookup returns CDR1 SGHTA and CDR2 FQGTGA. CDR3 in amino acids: CASSLDRNTEAFF. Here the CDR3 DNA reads TGTGCCAGCAGCCTGGACAGGAACACTGAAGCTTTCTTT.

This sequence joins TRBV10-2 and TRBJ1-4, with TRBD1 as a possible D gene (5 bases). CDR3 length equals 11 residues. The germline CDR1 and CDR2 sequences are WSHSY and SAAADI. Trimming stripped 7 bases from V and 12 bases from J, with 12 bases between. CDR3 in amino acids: CASKQQDQLFF. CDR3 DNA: TGCGCCAGCAAACAACAGGATCAACTGTTTTTT.

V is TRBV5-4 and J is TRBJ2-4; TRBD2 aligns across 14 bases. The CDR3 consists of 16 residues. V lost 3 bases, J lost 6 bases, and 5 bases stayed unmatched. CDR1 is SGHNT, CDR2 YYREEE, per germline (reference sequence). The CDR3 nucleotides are TGTGCCAGCAGCTCTGGGACTAGCGGGAGTCGAAACATTCAGTACTTC. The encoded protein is CASSSGTSGSRNIQYF.

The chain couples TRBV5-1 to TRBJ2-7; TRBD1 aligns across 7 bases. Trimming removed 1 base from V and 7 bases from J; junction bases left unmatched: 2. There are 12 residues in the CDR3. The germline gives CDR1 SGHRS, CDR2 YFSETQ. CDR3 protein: CASSLTQGEQYF. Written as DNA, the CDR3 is TGCGCCAGCAGCTTGACACAGGGGGAGCAGTACTTC.